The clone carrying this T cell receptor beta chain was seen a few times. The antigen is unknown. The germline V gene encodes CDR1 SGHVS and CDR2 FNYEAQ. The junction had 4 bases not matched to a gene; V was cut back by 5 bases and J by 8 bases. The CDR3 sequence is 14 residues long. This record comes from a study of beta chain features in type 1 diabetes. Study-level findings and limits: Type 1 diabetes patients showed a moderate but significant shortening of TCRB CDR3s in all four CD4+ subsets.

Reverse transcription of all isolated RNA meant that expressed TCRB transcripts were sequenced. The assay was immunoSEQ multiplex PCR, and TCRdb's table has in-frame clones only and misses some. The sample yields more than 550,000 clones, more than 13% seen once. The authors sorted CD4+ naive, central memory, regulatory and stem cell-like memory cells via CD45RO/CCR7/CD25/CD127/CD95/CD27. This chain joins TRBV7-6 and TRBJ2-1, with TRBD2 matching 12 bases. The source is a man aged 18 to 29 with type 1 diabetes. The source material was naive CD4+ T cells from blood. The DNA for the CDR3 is TGTGCCAGCAGCAAGACTAGCGGGAGCGATGAGCAGTTCTTC. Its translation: CASSKTSGSDEQFF.